One T cell receptor (beta chain) is described in this entry. This specimen belongs to a study of blood T cell repertoires in COVID-19. Study in general: Italy, Spain and the United States were the sources of the convalescent and acute COVID-19 samples. PBMCs, B-cell-depleted T cells, or T cells provided the cDNA or gDNA that made up the material.

Per the original data handling: Estimation of nucleated cell counts relied on the amplification of reference gene primers. The assay was immunoSEQ multiplex PCR, and TCRdb's table has in-frame clones only and misses some. The V and J calls and clone size were taken over from that table, and D and trimming were inferred from the DNA. In the table there are about 240,000 clones, about 85% of which are singletons. V lost 6 bases and J 5 bases, leaving 10 bases between the germline ends. The CDR3 has 12 residues. The sequence was collected from a man in his sixties who had recovered from COVID-19. The V gene is TRBV12-3 or TRBV12-4, the J gene TRBJ2-5; D ambiguous. Source material: peripheral blood. DNA for the CDR3: TGTGCCAGCAGGACCGTCGGGGAGACCCAGTACTTC. Residues: CASRTVGETQYF.